Listed here are 20 T cell receptor beta chains from one sample, sequenced in a study of T cell repertoires in cytomegalovirus infection. Their cognate antigens are unknown. MiXCR, run by TCRdb on the reads, gives a single entry per CDR3 protein. The repertoire has about 340,000 distinct CDR3 sequences, under 35% of them found once; the top ten carry 20%. Sequenced material: cultured PBMCs, taken from culture after CMV antigen stimulation. The receptors shown here come from a human donor in good health (CMV status not recorded). Some clones in this sample may be carry-over from other donors' samples.

J is TRBJ2-5 and V is TRBV7-9, with 7 bases aligning to TRBD1. Unmatched junction bases numbered 5, after V lost 5 bases and J lost 5 bases. The CDR3 runs 13 residues. Germline V gene data show CDR1 as SEHNR and CDR2 as FQNEAQ (reference sequence). The CDR3 reads CASSPGQVETQYF. For the CDR3, the DNA is TGTGCCAGCAGCCCCGGACAGGTGGAGACCCAGTACTTC.

The V call is TRBV6-2 or TRBV6-3, the J call TRBJ2-1, with TRBD1 identical over 10 bases. The germline V gene encodes CDR1 MNHEY and CDR2 SVGEGT. V trimming: 6 bases; J trimming: 7 bases; junction bases outside the gene matches: 6. There are 14 residues in the CDR3. CDR3 residues: CASSPPGQGNEQFF. The CDR3 DNA sequence: TGTGCCAGCAGCCCGCCGGGACAGGGGAATGAGCAGTTCTTC.

A few counts support this clonotype. The genes are TRBV30 and TRBJ2-3; TRBD1 matches 8 bases. The length of the CDR3 is 12 residues. CDR1 and CDR2 from the germline V gene are GTSNPN and SVGIG (reference sequence). V shed 5 bases, J shed 8 bases, and the junction held 6 bases outside the gene matches. CDR3 region: CAWGRGQGTQYF. The CDR3 DNA reads TGTGCCTGGGGCAGGGGGCAGGGTACGCAGTATTTT.

This clonotype showed up just a few times. CDR3 residues: CASRYEGAGGYGYTF. The DNA for the CDR3 is TGTGCCAGCAGATACGAGGGGGCCGGGGGCTATGGCTACACCTTC. The V gene is TRBV28, the J gene TRBJ1-2; 7 bases agree with TRBD1. The J segment lost 4 bases and the V segment lost 6 bases, leaving 11 bases of the junction unmatched. Germline V gene sequence: CDR1 MDHEN, CDR2 SYDVKM. The CDR3 length is 15 residues.

The rearrangement joins TRBV2 to TRBJ2-3; 8 bases are a match to TRBD2. V lost 11 bases to trimming and J lost 6 bases; unmatched junction nucleotides: 7. CDR3 size: 12 residues. Germline CDR1 reads SNHLY; CDR2 reads FYNNEI. The CDR3 DNA reads TGTGCCTCCGGACTAGCCGTTGATACGCAGTATTTT. It is translated as CASGLAVDTQYF.

The table lists this clonotype with a count of one. The CDR3 DNA sequence: TGTGCCAGCAGTGCCGGTAGCGCCCCTCAAGAGACCCAGTACTTC. Protein sequence: CASSAGSAPQETQYF. The V call is TRBV27, the J call TRBJ2-5; D perhaps matches TRBD2 (5 bases). Deletions cut 5 bases from V and 2 bases from J, with 15 bases between. CDR3 size: 15 residues. Germline values: CDR1 MNHEY, CDR2 SMNVEV (reference sequence).

V is TRBV6-6 and J is TRBJ1-1; D ambiguous. V shed 6 bases and J shed 7 bases, with 9 bases lying between them. The CDR3 is 11 residues long. Germline V CDR1 and CDR2: MNHNY, SVGAGI (reference sequence). The CDR3 DNA reads TGTGCCAGCAGGGTGCAGCTTGAAGCTTTCTTT. Translating it yields CASRVQLEAFF.

This clonotype was found a few times. V and J are TRBV7-2 and TRBJ2-7; the D is unclear. Germline CDR1 and CDR2: SGHTA and FQGNSA. The V end was cut by 5 bases, the J end by 5 bases, with 10 bases between. The CDR3 has 12 amino acids. Here the CDR3 DNA reads TGTGCCAGCAGCCTCCTGAATCACGAGCAGTACTTC. As protein: CASSLLNHEQYF.

This clonotype has only a few counts. The V and J genes are TRBV10-3 and TRBJ1-5; 8 nucleotides agree with TRBD1. With V trimmed by 0 bases and J by 2 bases, 6 bases remained unmatched. Germline V gene lookup returns CDR1 ENHRY and CDR2 SYGVKD. The CDR3 contains 17 residues. CDR3 nucleotide sequence: TGTGCCATCAGTGAGTCGGGCAGGGGGCAGGGCAATCAGCCCCAGCATTTT. It codes for CAISESGRGQGNQPQHF.

This clonotype appeared a few times. CDR3 DNA: TGTGCCAGCAGTTACAGGGACGACCCTGGCACAGATACGCAGTATTTT. It codes for CASSYRDDPGTDTQYF. The chain carries TRBV6-5 and TRBJ2-3, with D perhaps assigned TRBD1 or TRBD2 (5 bases each). V was shortened by 2 bases and J by 1 base, with 13 bases between the two germline ends. The CDR3 length is 16 residues. The germline V gene encodes CDR1 MNHEY and CDR2 SVGAGI.

This clonotype has at least ten counts. The chain links TRBV19 to TRBJ2-3; D is undetermined. Germline V CDR1 and CDR2: LNHDA, SQIVND (reference sequence). V lost 3 bases and J 7 bases, leaving 8 bases between the germline ends. The CDR3 has 12 residues. The CDR3 nucleotides are TGTGCCAGTAGTATTCCTGGAAATACGCAGTATTTT. Translating it yields CASSIPGNTQYF.

The sample holds many counts of this clonotype. The rearrangement uses TRBV11-2 and TRBJ1-1, with a possible D match to TRBD1 (6 bases). Trimming shortened V by 6 bases and J by 3 bases, and 17 bases separated the two germline ends. The germline V gene has CDR1 SGHAT and CDR2 FQNNGV. The CDR3 consists of 15 residues. The CDR3 DNA sequence: TGTGCCAGCAGAATCCTAGGGGGGGCTGACACTGAAGCTTTCTTT. It specifies CASRILGGADTEAFF.

The rearrangement joins TRBV5-1 to TRBJ2-1, with 9 bases lining up with TRBD2. This CDR3 spans 16 amino acids. Looked up from germline, CDR1 is SGHRS and CDR2 is YFSETQ. Trimming took 6 bases from V and 5 from J; bases not matched to a gene: 12. In DNA, the CDR3 is TGCGCCAGCATATCTGACAGTAGCGGGGGCCACAATGAGCAGTTCTTC. Residues: CASISDSSGGHNEQFF.

This clonotype was counted a single time. The chain couples TRBV11-2 to TRBJ2-5; the D call may be TRBD1 or TRBD2 (5 bases each). From germline, CDR1 is SGHAT and CDR2 FQNNGV. The CDR3 has 15 amino acids. The germline V and J ends were trimmed by 3 bases and 3 bases, with 14 bases remaining between them. The CDR3 DNA is TGTGCCAGCAGCTTTAGGGGCACCGGGGAAGAGACCCAGTACTTC. This encodes CASSFRGTGEETQYF.

The chain couples TRBV10-3 to TRBJ2-7; D not certain. Trimming left V 1 base short and J 4 bases short, with 8 bases between. Germline V gene sequence: CDR1 ENHRY, CDR2 SYGVKD. The CDR3 spans 13 residues. DNA of the CDR3: TGTGCCATCAGTGAGTTTCAAGGTTACGAGCAGTACTTC. Amino acid sequence: CAISEFQGYEQYF.

This clonotype occurred a few times. The genes are TRBV28 and TRBJ2-7; 9 bases line up with TRBD2. The CDR3 loop spans 17 amino acids. Germline CDR1 and CDR2: MDHEN and SYDVKM. The V segment lost 6 bases and the J segment 1 base; nucleotides outside the gene matches: 13. CDR3 DNA: TGTGCCAGCAGCTATATTCTAGCGGGAACCGTATCCTACGAGCAGTACTTC. Amino acid sequence: CASSYILAGTVSYEQYF.

CDR3 sequence (DNA): TGCAGTGCACCGAACAGCCGGGACGCCAACTACGAGCAGTACTTC. This codes for CSAPNSRDANYEQYF. The chain links TRBV20-1 to TRBJ2-7; the D gene could be TRBD1 or TRBD2 (5 bases each). Per the germline V gene, CDR1 is DFQATT and CDR2 is SNEGSKA (reference sequence). V gave up 6 bases and J gave up 3 bases, with 21 bases separating them. The CDR3 loop spans 15 amino acids.

The V call is TRBV9, the J call TRBJ2-1, with 13 positions matching TRBD2. Trimming at V came to 3 bases and at J to 9 bases, leaving 6 bases not matched to a gene. The CDR3 runs to 15 residues. Germline CDR1 SGDLS, CDR2 YYNGEE. The chain's CDR3 is CASSGTSGGASEQFF. CDR3 coding DNA: TGTGCCAGCAGCGGAACTAGCGGGGGGGCAAGTGAGCAGTTCTTC.

This clonotype has just a few counts. The rearrangement links TRBV11-2 to TRBJ1-6; TRBD1 is a possible D gene (6 bases). V dropped 6 bases and J dropped 3 bases, with 15 bases sitting between them. This CDR3 comprises 16 residues. From germline, CDR1 is SGHAT and CDR2 FQNNGV. The chain's CDR3 is CASSSNLRGYNSPLHF. CDR3 sequence (DNA): TGTGCCAGCAGTTCGAACCTCAGGGGCTATAATTCACCCCTCCACTTT.

This clonotype was seen only a few times. This chain uses TRBV12-3 or TRBV12-4 with TRBJ1-1, with 7 bases matching TRBD1. The junction had 4 bases not matched to a gene; V was cut back by 0 bases and J by 6 bases. CDR3 length equals 14 residues. The CDR3 here is CASSLARGSPEAFF. The CDR3 DNA follows: TGTGCCAGCAGTTTAGCCAGGGGGTCTCCTGAAGCTTTCTTT.